The next 23 T cell receptor beta chains were all read from a single sample in a study of blood T cell repertoires in COVID-19. Measured with immunoSEQ multiplex PCR; TCRdb has only the in-frame clones, and not every one. There are some 490,000 clones in the sample; roughly nine tenths occur only once, and just over 8% lies in the top ten. The material sequenced was PBMCs or T cells enriched from blood (not recorded which). The receptors derive from a woman aged 55-70 years who had recovered from COVID-19.

The rearrangement uses TRBV18 and TRBJ2-1; 10 bases are a match to TRBD1. V shed 6 bases, J shed 8 bases, and the junction held 19 bases outside the gene matches. This CDR3 is 18 amino acids long. Germline V gives CDR1 KGHSH, CDR2 LQKENI. CDR3 loop: CASSLSYTRDRGLDEQFF. The CDR3 DNA sequence: TGTGCCAGCTCTCTGTCTTATACCCGGGACAGGGGATTAGATGAGCAGTTCTTC.

This chain links TRBV19 with TRBJ1-6; D is ambiguous. The CDR3 consists of 12 residues. Trimming cost V 1 base and J 9 bases, with 4 bases left between them. CDR1 and CDR2 from the germline V gene are LNHDA and SQIVND (reference sequence). CDR3 sequence: CASSIAGSPLHF. Written as DNA, the CDR3 is TGTGCCAGTAGTATAGCCGGTTCACCCCTCCACTTT.

The chain combines TRBV11-2 with TRBJ2-7, with a possible D match to TRBD2 (6 bases). This CDR3 comprises 14 residues. Germline CDR1 is SGHAT and CDR2 is FQNNGV. The V gene lost 1 base and the J gene lost 2 bases, with 9 bases spanning the gap. DNA for the CDR3: TGTGCCAGCAGCTTAGGCGGGGCCACCTACGAGCAGTACGTC. Amino acids: CASSLGGATYEQYV.

The chain carries TRBV9 and TRBJ2-3, with D possibly being TRBD2 (6 bases). Germline lookup yields CDR1 SGDLS and CDR2 YYNGEE. Between the trimmed V and J ends, which lost 0 bases and 0 bases, there was a span of 11 bases. The CDR3 spans 16 residues. The CDR3: CASSVVGGSSTDTQYF. The CDR3 nucleotides are TGTGCCAGCAGCGTAGTCGGGGGTTCTAGCACAGATACGCAGTATTTT.

The chain has TRBV4-2 and TRBJ1-2; D is undetermined. Per the germline V gene, CDR1 is LGHNA and CDR2 is YNFKEQ. Trimming left V 0 bases short and J 4 bases short, with 9 bases between. The CDR3 has 14 amino acids. The CDR3 nucleotides are TGTGCCAGCAGCCAAGATGTAAGAGCCTATGGCTACACCTTC. Translated: CASSQDVRAYGYTF.

The V call is TRBV18, the J call TRBJ1-1, with 11 bases fitting TRBD1. The J segment lost 5 bases and the V segment lost 0 bases, leaving 5 bases of the junction unmatched. Looked up from germline, CDR1 is KGHSH and CDR2 is LQKENI. This CDR3 has 16 residues. CDR3 sequence: CASSPPKGQGGTEAFF. CDR3 sequence (DNA): TGTGCCAGCTCACCACCGAAGGGACAGGGGGGGACTGAAGCTTTCTTT.

The chain has TRBV6-2 or TRBV6-3 and TRBJ2-2, with no clear D. The CDR3 contains 13 residues. With 2 bases removed from V and 4 bases from J, the gap between germline ends came to 5 bases. Germline CDR1 reads MNHEY; CDR2 reads SVGEGT. CDR3 loop: CASSYEATGELFF. The CDR3 DNA sequence: TGTGCCAGCAGTTACGAGGCCACCGGGGAGCTGTTTTTT.

The V gene is TRBV30, the J gene TRBJ1-3, with a weak D call TRBD1 (6 bases). The CDR3 covers 15 residues. V lost 0 bases and J 3 bases, leaving 12 bases between the germline ends. Germline CDR1 and CDR2: GTSNPN and SVGIG (reference sequence). Here the CDR3 reads CAWSVGTTVGNTIYF. The CDR3 DNA reads as TGTGCCTGGAGTGTAGGGACAACGGTTGGAAACACCATATATTTT.

The V gene is TRBV3-1 (or the pseudogene TRBV3-2), the J gene TRBJ2-7; 9 nucleotides line up with TRBD1. Trimming cost V 4 bases and J 4 bases; bases outside gene matches: 5. The CDR3 is made up of 14 amino acids. The germline V gene encodes CDR1 LGHDT and CDR2 YNNKEL (reference sequence). The CDR3 sequence is CASSLRDRDYEQYF. The DNA for the CDR3 is TGTGCCAGCAGCCTCCGGGACAGGGATTACGAGCAGTACTTC.

The CDR3 sequence: CASSRKRAFLDSADTQYF. CDR3 DNA sequence: TGTGCCAGCAGCCGCAAGCGGGCCTTCCTAGATAGCGCAGATACGCAGTATTTT. This rearrangement joins TRBV11-2 to TRBJ2-3; TRBD2 is a possible D gene (6 bases). The CDR3 totals 18 residues. V was pared by 5 bases and J by 4 bases, with 25 bases between. The germline gives CDR1 SGHAT, CDR2 FQNNGV.

Written as DNA, the CDR3 is TGTGCCAGCAGCCCCCGGGGGGGGCGGCAGAACTATGGCTACACCTTC. This encodes CASSPRGGRQNYGYTF. The chain employs TRBV7-2 and TRBJ1-2, with D maybe TRBD1 (6 bases). Germline V lookup: CDR1 SGHTA, CDR2 FQGNSA. The CDR3 consists of 16 residues. V lost 5 bases to trimming and J lost 2 bases, with 18 bases between them. Using reference TRBV7-2 and TRBJ1-2 for the parts outside the CDR3, the full variable domain is GAGVSQSPSNKVTEKGKDVELRCDPISGHTALYWYRQSLGQGLEFLIYFQGNSAPDKSGLPSDRFSAERTGGSVSTLTIQRTQQEDSAVYLCASSPRGGRQNYGYTFGSGTRLTVV.

This clone was seen a single time. This chain links TRBV5-1 with TRBJ2-3; 7 nucleotides align to TRBD2. The CDR3 sequence is 16 residues long. From germline, CDR1 is SGHRS and CDR2 YFSETQ. The ends lost 4 bases at V and 2 bases at J; junction bases unmatched: 10. The CDR3 sequence is CASSLGGGPNTDTQYF. In nucleotides, the CDR3 is TGCGCCAGCAGCCTCGGCGGGGGACCCAACACAGATACGCAGTATTTT.

The J gene is TRBJ2-2, the V gene TRBV11-2; 8 positions agree with TRBD1. Germline CDR1 and CDR2: SGHAT and FQNNGV. The CDR3 spans 15 residues. Trimming took 6 bases from V and 3 from J; bases not matched to a gene: 6. CDR3 amino acids: CASRLTGEDTGELFF. The CDR3 DNA follows: TGTGCCAGCAGACTGACAGGGGAGGACACCGGGGAGCTGTTTTTT.

This chain uses TRBV27 with TRBJ2-7, with a weak D call TRBD2 (6 bases). V dropped 6 bases and J dropped 1 base, with 10 bases sitting between them. Germline V gives CDR1 MNHEY, CDR2 SMNVEV (reference sequence). The CDR3 is 13 residues long. CDR3 sequence reads: CASSRDFSYEQYF. CDR3 DNA: TGTGCCAGCAGCCGGGACTTTTCCTACGAGCAGTACTTC.

The chain carries TRBV20-1 and TRBJ1-6, with D perhaps matching TRBD1 (6 bases). This CDR3 region has 14 residues. Germline CDR1 is DFQATT and CDR2 is SNEGSKA (reference sequence). Trimming left V 3 bases short and J 9 bases short, with 15 bases between. The CDR3 coding sequence is TGCAGTGCTAGTGCGGACAGTAGGACTTCACCCCTCCACTTT. Translation gives CSASADSRTSPLHF.

The rearrangement links TRBV7-9 to TRBJ2-2; perhaps TRBD1 as D (5 bases). Germline lookup yields CDR1 SEHNR and CDR2 FQNEAQ (reference sequence). Trimming cost V 5 bases and J 8 bases, with 15 bases left between them. This CDR3 has 14 amino acids. The CDR3 loop is CASSHRQPPGELFF. The CDR3 region has the DNA TGTGCCAGCAGCCATAGACAGCCCCCTGGGGAGCTGTTTTTT.

The V and J genes are TRBV2 and TRBJ2-4, with TRBD2 identical over 8 bases. V lost 5 bases to trimming and J lost 0 bases; unmatched junction nucleotides: 3. The length of the CDR3 is 15 residues. In germline, CDR1 is SNHLY, CDR2 FYNNEI. CDR3 bases: TGTGCCAGCAGTTTCGGGGGGGCAGCCAAAAACATTCAGTACTTC. It is translated as CASSFGGAAKNIQYF.

The chain recombines TRBV24-1 with TRBJ1-2; possibly TRBD1 for D (5 bases). V shed 5 bases and J shed 6 bases, with 15 bases lying between them. Germline V gives CDR1 KGHDR, CDR2 SFDVKD. The CDR3 is made up of 14 amino acids. CDR3 bases: TGTGCCACCAGTGGCCTCGGACAAAGTAATGGCTACACCTTC. It translates to CATSGLGQSNGYTF.

V is TRBV5-5 and J is TRBJ2-3, with 7 bases that match TRBD2. With V trimmed by 4 bases and J by 5 bases, 10 bases remained unmatched. Germline CDR1 is SGHKS and CDR2 is YYEKEE (reference sequence). The CDR3 is 15 amino acids. The CDR3 loop is CASSRGDPTVDTQYF. As DNA, the CDR3 is TGTGCCAGCAGCCGGGGGGATCCGACGGTAGATACGCAGTATTTT.

J is TRBJ2-3 and V is TRBV5-1, with 9 positions matching TRBD2. Germline lookup yields CDR1 SGHRS and CDR2 YFSETQ. The CDR3 has 16 amino acids. Trimming cost V 0 bases and J 4 bases; bases outside gene matches: 6. The CDR3 DNA follows: TGCGCCAGCAGCTTGGAAGGCGGGGGGGTCTCAGATACGCAGTATTTT. Translating it yields CASSLEGGGVSDTQYF.

The chain employs TRBV6-5 and TRBJ1-5, with unresolved D. Trimming shortened V by 6 bases and J by 3 bases, and 3 bases separated the two germline ends. This CDR3 region has 11 residues. Germline V gene lookup returns CDR1 MNHEY and CDR2 SVGAGI. In nucleotides, the CDR3 is TGTGCCAGCAGATACAATCAGCCCCAGCATTTT. Protein: CASRYNQPQHF.

The V gene is TRBV5-1, the J gene TRBJ2-3; D possibly corresponds to TRBD2 (5 bases). The CDR3 loop spans 18 amino acids. CDR1 is SGHRS, CDR2 YFSETQ, per germline. Deletions cut 4 bases from V and 2 bases from J, with 23 bases between. In nucleotides, the CDR3 is TGCGCCAGCAGCGCCGCCCGGGCCCAACTAGGTCTCACAGATACGCAGTATTTT. Its translation: CASSAARAQLGLTDTQYF.

The chain has TRBV11-2 and TRBJ1-2, with 7 bases aligning to TRBD1. The germline V gene has CDR1 SGHAT and CDR2 FQNNGV. This CDR3 contains 14 residues. J was trimmed by 4 bases and V by 2 bases; bases with no gene match: 4. CDR3 in DNA: TGTGCCAGCAGCTTAAGGGACAGTACCTATGGCTACACCTTC. This encodes CASSLRDSTYGYTF.